This entry is about one T cell receptor (beta chain). Its cognate antigen is unknown. Other DNA sequences within the sample encode an identical CDR3. This CDR3 region has 12 residues. With 1 base removed from V and 4 bases from J, the gap between germline ends came to 4 bases. Germline CDR1 SEHNR, CDR2 FQNEAQ (reference sequence). Data came from immunoSEQ multiplex PCR; TCRdb stores just in-frame clones and leaves some out. Of around 40,000 clones listed, roughly 78% are singletons. The data stem from a study of PD-1 blockade in classical Hodgkin lymphoma. Study-level results: TCR diversity at baseline was reported to be reduced in newly diagnosed patients relative to healthy donors.

Each of the patients experienced relapse following autologous stem cell transplantation, and their brentuximab vedotin exposure differed. The clonotype originates from a human donor with classical Hodgkin lymphoma. The chain uses TRBV7-9 and TRBJ1-2, with D uncertain. Sequenced here: peripheral blood mononuclear cells (PBMCs), sampled at baseline. The CDR3 sequence: CASSLEPYGYTF. Written as DNA, the CDR3 is TGTGCCAGCAGCTTAGAGCCCTATGGCTACACCTTC.